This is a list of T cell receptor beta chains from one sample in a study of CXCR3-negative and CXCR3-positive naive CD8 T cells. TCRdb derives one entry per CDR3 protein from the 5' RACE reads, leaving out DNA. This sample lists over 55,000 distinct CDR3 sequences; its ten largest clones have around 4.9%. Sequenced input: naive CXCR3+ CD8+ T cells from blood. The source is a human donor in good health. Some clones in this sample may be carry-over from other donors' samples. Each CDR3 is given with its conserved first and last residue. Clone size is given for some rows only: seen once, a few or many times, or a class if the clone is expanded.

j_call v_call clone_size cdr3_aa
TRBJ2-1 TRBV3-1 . CASSQEGRTGDEQFF
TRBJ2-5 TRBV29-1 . CSVEDPLGQGEETQYF
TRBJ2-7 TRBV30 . CAWSVGISYEQYF
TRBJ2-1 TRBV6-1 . CASSDRDGTYNEQFF
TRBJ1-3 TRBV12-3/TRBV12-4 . CASRSGNTIYF
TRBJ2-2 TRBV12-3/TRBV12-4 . CASSPGTGDTGELFF
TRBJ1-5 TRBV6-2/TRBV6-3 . CASSYSRTVGHSNQPQHF
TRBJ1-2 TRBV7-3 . CASSLTGTEEGYTF
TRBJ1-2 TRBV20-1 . CSARQGDYGYTF
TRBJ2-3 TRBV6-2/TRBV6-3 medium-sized CASRQGGGTDTQYF
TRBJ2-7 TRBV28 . CASSFKDRYEQYF
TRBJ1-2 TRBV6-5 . CASSEAGVGYTF
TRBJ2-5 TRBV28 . CASRGTYSQETQYF
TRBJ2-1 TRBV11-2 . CASSLGGTSFNEQFF
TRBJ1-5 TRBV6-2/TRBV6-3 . CASRPDGPKPQHF
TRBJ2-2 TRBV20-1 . CSAPKEGNAGELFF
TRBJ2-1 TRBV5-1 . CASSLRTNEQFF
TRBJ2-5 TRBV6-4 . CASSVLAGSSETQYF
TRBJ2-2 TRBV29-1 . CSATTGPGELFF
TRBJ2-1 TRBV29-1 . CSVGGLAGWEQFF
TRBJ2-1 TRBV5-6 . CASSEDGSYNEQFF
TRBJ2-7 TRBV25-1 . CASSAGSPYEQYF
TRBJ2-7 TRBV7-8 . CASRSDRGGEQYF
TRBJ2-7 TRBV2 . CASSWSGAYEQYF
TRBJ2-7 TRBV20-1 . CSACAPDNDRYEQYF
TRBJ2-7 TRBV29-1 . CSVVGQGTYEQYF
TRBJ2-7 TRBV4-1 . CASSLGRGPSYEQYF